This TCR beta chain is from a study of blood T cell repertoires in COVID-19 (dated by TCRdb to 2020 to 2022). For the wider study: The collaborator samples originated in the United States, Italy and Spain and spanned the acute and convalescent phases of COVID-19. The material from the prospective study consisted of cDNA or gDNA derived from T cells, B-cell-depleted T cells, or PBMCs. Deeply sampled blood TCRbeta repertoires from subjects exposed to, actively infected with, or recovered from COVID-19 were included in the dataset. The repertoires were released in a freely available public database meant as a resource for research on the immune response to SARS-CoV-2. The samples were drawn from the first 160 participants of the ongoing ImmuneRACE study and from under 1,500 subjects provided by 6 global collaborators. A de-identified subject ID, COVID-19 status, age in years and sex were almost always included in the sample metadata. Where available, HLA class I and class II types were taken from metadata supplied by the sample provider and were not determined by assay-based typing.

Each collaborating institution followed its own protocols to collect whole blood in K2EDTA tubes. Collaborator samples were shipped for TCRbeta analysis as frozen whole blood, isolated PBMCs, or DNA extracted from either sample type. Concerning this clone: This clone's antigen is unknown. No base quality information exists; no much larger clone differs at one position. Other DNA sequences from this sample encode an identical CDR3 as well.

TCRbeta CDR3 regions were amplified from genomic DNA by means of the immunoSEQ Assay, a bias-controlled multiplex PCR. Turning to the authors' computational methods: The number of nucleated cells in each sample was estimated from the amplification of reference gene primers within the assay. Sequence reads were collapsed and filtered to measure the absolute abundance of every unique TCRbeta CDR3 rearrangement. For each sample, productive Simpson clonality was calculated by taking the square root of Simpson's diversity index across productive rearrangements. TCRdb stores this immuneACCESS table with in-frame sequences only. Part of the clones is absent; in the studies checked, under half of the shortfall reflects unresolved V genes, and no reason is known for the rest. The DNA was the basis for D and trimming; V, J and clone size are from that table. The table for this sample lists under 250,000 clones; 82% of them were counted only once. Jointly, the top ten make up approximately 4% of the sample.

General study outcomes and caveats: Clinical and demographic metadata were provided uncurated, with the amount varying by source and participant.

Sequenced: peripheral blood. The clonotype originates from a woman of 80 years or more with acute or convalescent COVID-19.

This receptor carries the CDR3 CASSVGAGGPTDTQYF. Here is the DNA: TGTGCCAGCAGCGTAGGTGCGGGGGGGCCCACAGATACGCAGTATTTT. Here the chain combines TRBV9 and TRBJ2-3; TRBD2 matches 9 bases in the middle. Via the germline V gene, CDR1 is SGDLS and CDR2 YYNGEE. The CDR3 has 16 amino acids, counting the end cysteine and phenylalanine. Only CDR3 DNA remains: 48 bases, in frame from the first base. Trimming accounts for 0 bases at V and 2 bases at J, while the number of junction bases matched to no gene is 4.